The present entry profiles one T cell receptor (beta chain) with its context. Its antigen is currently not known. No much larger clone exists at a distance of one base, and base qualities are not known. CDR3 length: 12 amino acids, cysteine to phenylalanine. Only the CDR3 DNA is retained, 36 bases long and in frame from the first base. Via the germline V gene (reference sequence), CDR1 is GTSNPN and CDR2 SVGIG. The germline V end is reduced by 5 bases and the J end by 4 bases; junction bases left unmatched: 3. These data belong to a study of glioma-infiltrating T cells after dendritic cell vaccination (dated by TCRdb to the mid-2010s). In terms of the full investigation: A cohort of some 15 glioblastoma patients from Phase I and II dendritic cell vaccination trials was included, of whom 9 were newly diagnosed and 6 had recurrent disease. Between about 2002 and 2013, patients were given autologous tumor lysate-pulsed dendritic cell vaccination. The vaccine was prepared from monocyte-derived dendritic cells that were cultured for approximately seven days with IL-4 and GM-CSF and then pulsed overnight with autologous tumor lysate. Each patient got three intradermal injections of the dendritic cell vaccine, spaced at biweekly intervals, in the arm below the axilla. Deep sequencing of TCR beta CDR3 regions was used to quantify tumor-infiltrating lymphocyte content and compare tumor and blood repertoires in dendritic cell-vaccinated glioblastoma patients. Survival after dendritic cell vaccination was correlated with TCR sequencing metrics, such as TIL content and the overlap between tumor and blood repertoires. The research as a whole found: Longer time to progression and overall survival after dendritic cell vaccination were predicted by higher estimated pretreatment TIL content. The TCR overlap response model with three groups was called speculative and said to need prospective validation. No direct relationship between TCR clonality and survival was found, suggesting that a diverse polyclonal response may matter. The cohort was small and heterogeneous, only a few patients had full blood and tumor sets, and even fewer had initial-recurrent tumor pairs.

Interpreted using the paper, the time point label stands for: after dendritic cell vaccination, including at tumor progression/relapse. To be selected, patients needed enough residual fresh-frozen tumor tissue and more than two years of available survival data. An isocitrate dehydrogenase mutation was not carried by any of the glioblastoma patients, although molecular status was otherwise variable. PBMC were collected before vaccination, two weeks after the third vaccination, and at tumor progression when it occurred. The Qiagen DNeasy Blood extraction Kit was used for extraction of genomic DNA. TCRB CDR3 regions were amplified from approximately 2 ug genomic DNA, or all available DNA if less, using the immunoSEQ assay. Multiplex PCR used 60 forward primers for TCR V beta segments and 13 reverse primers for J beta segments. To estimate reads per starting template, synthetic control templates were spiked into each sample at limiting dilution. Sequencing produced 87 bp reads on the Illumina HiSeq System. As for how the authors treated the data: To remove PCR and sequencing errors, closely related sequences were merged with a nearest neighbor algorithm. TCR overlap was defined as the percentage of unique tumor TCR beta sequences that were also present in the same patient's peripheral blood. In its TCRdb copy, this immuneACCESS table keeps in-frame sequences only and misses some clones. Where compared with another copy, unresolved V genes explain less than half of these, and the others have no known cause. The V and J calls and the clone size are those of that table, but D and trimming were determined from the DNA. Across this sample there are around 10,000 clones, with 70% to 85% seen only once. In total, the top ten clones hold approximately 39% of the sample.

This TCR was sampled from a human donor with glioblastoma. The sequence is built from TRBV30 and TRBJ2-3, with 7 bases matching TRBD2. Here the sequenced sample was blood, taken after dendritic cell vaccination. The CDR3 protein: CAWGLGADTQYF. In nucleotide form, the sequence is TGTGCCTGGGGACTAGGGGCAGATACGCAGTATTTT.